The 22 T cell receptor beta chains given below trace back to one sample, sequenced in a study of OX40 agonist ivuxolimab in advanced cancers. Libraries were prepared by immunoSEQ multiplex PCR; TCRdb keeps only in-frame clonotypes and omits some of them. The profile shows around 40,000 clones, around 89% of them singletons. The specimen comprised CD4+ or CD8+ T cells sorted from blood, sampled in a trial of the OX40 agonist ivuxolimab. The receptors shown here come from an adult with an advanced solid tumor such as melanoma, head and neck, liver or kidney cancer.

The chain is built from TRBV7-9 and TRBJ2-6; no firm D call. The CDR3 totals 17 residues. V was cut by 3 bases and J by 1 base, with 13 bases left in between. Germline values: CDR1 SEHNR, CDR2 FQNEAQ (reference sequence). DNA of the CDR3: TGTGCCAGCAGCTTCCGGGCAGGACCGTCTGGGGCCAACGTCCTGACTTTC. Amino acid sequence: CASSFRAGPSGANVLTF.

V gene TRBV7-9 combines with J gene TRBJ2-7; 8 nucleotides align to TRBD1. The CDR3 runs to 15 residues. Germline V gene sequence: CDR1 SEHNR, CDR2 FQNEAQ (reference sequence). V shed 4 bases and J 4 bases; nucleotides not matched to a gene: 9. CDR3 protein: CASSSRTGSPYEQYF. CDR3 coding DNA: TGTGCCAGCAGCTCGCGGACAGGGTCACCGTACGAGCAGTACTTC. Using reference TRBV7-9 and TRBJ2-7 for the parts outside the CDR3, the full variable domain is DTGVSQNPRHKITKRGQNVTFRCDPISEHNRLYWYRQTLGQGPEFLTYFQNEAQLEKSRLLSDRFSAERPKGSFSTLEIQRTEQGDSAMYLCASSSRTGSPYEQYFGPGTRLTVT.

The chain joins TRBV19 to TRBJ1-1; D is unresolved. V was pared by 4 bases and J by 4 bases, with 13 bases between. The germline gives CDR1 LNHDA, CDR2 SQIVND (reference sequence). The CDR3 consists of 14 residues. CDR3: CASSTPADPTEAFF. The DNA of the CDR3 is TGTGCCAGTAGTACGCCCGCCGACCCCACTGAAGCTTTCTTT.

This sequence joins TRBV6-1 and TRBJ2-3; TRBD1 might be the D (6 bases). Germline V gives CDR1 MNHNS, CDR2 SASEGT. The ends were cut back, 2 bases at V and 2 bases at J, with 14 bases in the middle. This CDR3 has 16 amino acids. The CDR3 loop reads CASSELGTGHTDTQYF. The CDR3 DNA sequence: TGTGCCAGCAGTGAATTGGGTACAGGGCACACAGATACGCAGTATTTT.

The gene calls are TRBV6-4 and TRBJ2-3, with 12 bases aligning to TRBD2. The V gene end was trimmed by 3 bases and the J gene end by 4 bases; junction bases not matched to a gene: 2. The CDR3 consists of 15 residues. Germline V gene sequence: CDR1 MRHNA, CDR2 SNTAGT. The CDR3 sequence: CASSEGLAGSDTQYF. CDR3 coding DNA: TGTGCCAGCAGTGAGGGACTAGCGGGTTCAGATACGCAGTATTTT.

The chain uses TRBV18 and TRBJ1-2, with TRBD1 matching 9 bases. CDR1 is KGHSH and CDR2 is LQKENI in the germline V gene. J gave up 4 bases and V 4 bases, and 7 bases lay outside the gene matches. This CDR3 comprises 15 residues. CDR3 protein: CASSRTGTGIYGYTF. The CDR3 DNA reads as TGTGCCAGCTCACGGACCGGGACAGGGATCTATGGCTACACCTTC.

This clone appeared a single time. J is TRBJ1-5 and V is TRBV7-9; D may be TRBD1 (5 bases). CDR1 SEHNR and CDR2 FQNEAQ come from the germline V gene (reference sequence). Trimming removed 4 bases at V and 7 bases at J, with 14 bases between. The CDR3 length is 14 residues. CDR3 loop: CASSSAGKRQPQHF. The CDR3 bases are TGTGCCAGCAGCTCCGCAGGGAAGAGGCAGCCCCAGCATTTT.

The chain links TRBV29-1 to TRBJ2-3; TRBD2 aligns across 13 bases. Looked up from germline, CDR1 is SQVTM and CDR2 is ANQGSEA. With 3 bases clipped from V and 2 bases from J, the junction kept 2 bases outside the gene matches. This CDR3 comprises 15 residues. In DNA form, the CDR3 reads TGCAGCGTTGATGGACTAGCGGGAGCCACAGATACGCAGTATTTT. Translating it yields CSVDGLAGATDTQYF.

By frequency in the sample, this clone is medium-sized. V gene TRBV7-8 combines with J gene TRBJ2-1; D remains ambiguous. The CDR3 consists of 15 residues. CDR1 and CDR2 (germline): SGHVS, FQNEAQ. Trimming cost V 2 bases and J 0 bases, with 8 bases left between them. CDR3 coding DNA: TGTGCCAGCAGCTTAAAGGCTAGCTCCTACAATGAGCAGTTCTTC. This codes for CASSLKASSYNEQFF.

This clone has only a few counts. The sample has other DNA sequences that encode this CDR3 too. The J gene is TRBJ2-5, the V gene TRBV27; 7 bases line up with TRBD2. J was trimmed by 1 base and V by 5 bases; bases with no gene match: 16. There are 18 residues in the CDR3. Germline assignment: CDR1 MNHEY and CDR2 SMNVEV (reference sequence). The CDR3, as DNA: TGTGCCAGCAGTCCCTCGCCCAATCTAGCGGCCGCCCAAGAGACCCAGTACTTC. It encodes CASSPSPNLAAAQETQYF.

V usage is TRBV9 and J usage is TRBJ2-1; 9 bases match TRBD2. The CDR3 length is 15 residues. Per germline, CDR1 SGDLS and CDR2 YYNGEE. V was pared by 0 bases and J by 7 bases, with 5 bases of the junction left unmatched. CDR3 in DNA: TGTGCCAGCAGCGTAGGTAGCGGGGGACCTAATGAGCAGTTCTTC. Amino acids: CASSVGSGGPNEQFF.

The V gene is TRBV30, the J gene TRBJ2-7; weak D call: TRBD2 (6 bases). Per the germline V gene, CDR1 is GTSNPN and CDR2 is SVGIG (reference sequence). Trimming removed 8 bases from V and 0 bases from J, with 11 bases in between. This CDR3 is built from 12 residues. The CDR3 region has the DNA TGTGCCGGAGGGCAGTCCTCCTACGAGCAGTACTTC. This translates into CAGGQSSYEQYF.

The chain joins TRBV4-1 to TRBJ1-1; 9 nucleotides align to TRBD1. Germline V gene sequence: CDR1 MGHRA, CDR2 YSYEKL. There are 16 residues in the CDR3. V gave up 0 bases and J gave up 0 bases; unmatched junction bases: 2. The CDR3 spells CASSQETGGMNTEAFF. In nucleotides, the CDR3 is TGCGCCAGCAGCCAAGAGACAGGGGGGATGAACACTGAAGCTTTCTTT.

This clone showed up just a few times. The chain employs TRBV4-1 and TRBJ1-5; D gene ambiguous. V shed 1 base and J shed 4 bases, with 11 bases lying between them. The CDR3 sequence is 15 residues long. CDR1 is MGHRA and CDR2 is YSYEKL in the germline V gene. The CDR3 region is CASSQGQVPNQPQHF. DNA of the CDR3: TGCGCCAGCAGCCAAGGTCAGGTACCTAATCAGCCCCAGCATTTT.

CDR3 bases: TGTGCCAGCAGCTCCCAGGTGAGCTTTCGTGAGCAGTTCTTC. Protein: CASSSQVSFREQFF. The J gene is TRBJ2-1, the V gene TRBV28; no clear D gene. This CDR3 has 14 amino acids. Trimming shortened V by 6 bases and J by 9 bases, and 18 bases separated the two germline ends. Germline V CDR1 and CDR2: MDHEN, SYDVKM.

The count of this clone is one. The chain combines TRBV5-8 with TRBJ1-1; D is unresolved. From germline, CDR1 is SGHTS and CDR2 YDEGEE. The CDR3 totals 13 residues. V was cut by 0 bases and J by 2 bases, with 5 bases left in between. The CDR3: CASSLGSNTEAFF. The CDR3 coding sequence is TGTGCCAGCAGCTTGGGTTCCAACACTGAAGCTTTCTTT.

V usage is TRBV25-1 and J usage is TRBJ2-1, with 12 positions matching TRBD1. The germline V gene has CDR1 MGHDK and CDR2 SYGVNS. J gave up 12 bases and V 5 bases, and 8 bases lay outside the gene matches. This CDR3 is 14 amino acids long. CDR3 protein: CASSPGQGAGGQFF. The CDR3 region has the DNA TGTGCCAGCAGTCCGGGACAGGGGGCCGGCGGGCAGTTCTTC.

CDR3 amino acids: CASSLTDPLALDTQYF. The CDR3 DNA follows: TGTGCCAGCAGTTTGACGGACCCATTAGCTCTCGATACGCAGTATTTT. J is TRBJ2-3 and V is TRBV27; the D is unclear. Germline assignment: CDR1 MNHEY and CDR2 SMNVEV (reference sequence). The CDR3 length is 16 residues. The V end lost 3 bases, the J end lost 6 bases, and 19 bases lay between the germline ends.

The table lists this clone with a count of one. V is TRBV27 and J is TRBJ2-5, with TRBD1 as a possible D gene (6 bases). Per the germline V gene, CDR1 is MNHEY and CDR2 is SMNVEV (reference sequence). CDR3 length: 14 amino acids. Trimming removed 6 bases at V and 6 bases at J, with 17 bases between. CDR3 in amino acids: CASRPRGPEKTQYF. The CDR3 DNA follows: TGTGCCAGCAGACCCAGGGGACCAGAGAAGACCCAGTACTTC.

The J gene is TRBJ1-2, the V gene TRBV5-6, with unresolved D. Germline loops: CDR1 SGHDT, CDR2 YYEEEE. CDR3 length: 14 residues. Trimming removed 3 bases from V and 0 bases from J, with 9 bases in between. CDR3 nucleotides: TGTGCCAGCAGCTCCGTAAGGACTAACTATGGCTACACCTTC. This codes for CASSSVRTNYGYTF.

The gene calls are TRBV7-6 and TRBJ2-7; TRBD1 matches at 9 bases. Germline CDR1 reads SGHVS; CDR2 reads FNYEAQ. V gave up 4 bases and J gave up 5 bases; unmatched junction bases: 9. The CDR3 is 15 amino acids. The CDR3 coding sequence is TGTGCCAGCAGCTCCTCAACCGGGACAGGGAACGAGCAGTACTTC. Translating gives CASSSSTGTGNEQYF.

The rearrangement uses TRBV19 and TRBJ1-2; D gene ambiguous. This CDR3 is built from 12 residues. CDR1 and CDR2 from the germline V gene are LNHDA and SQIVND (reference sequence). Trimming cost V 3 bases and J 7 bases, with 9 bases left between them. The chain's CDR3 is CASSIGSSGYTF. CDR3 coding DNA: TGTGCCAGTAGTATTGGTAGCAGTGGCTACACCTTC.